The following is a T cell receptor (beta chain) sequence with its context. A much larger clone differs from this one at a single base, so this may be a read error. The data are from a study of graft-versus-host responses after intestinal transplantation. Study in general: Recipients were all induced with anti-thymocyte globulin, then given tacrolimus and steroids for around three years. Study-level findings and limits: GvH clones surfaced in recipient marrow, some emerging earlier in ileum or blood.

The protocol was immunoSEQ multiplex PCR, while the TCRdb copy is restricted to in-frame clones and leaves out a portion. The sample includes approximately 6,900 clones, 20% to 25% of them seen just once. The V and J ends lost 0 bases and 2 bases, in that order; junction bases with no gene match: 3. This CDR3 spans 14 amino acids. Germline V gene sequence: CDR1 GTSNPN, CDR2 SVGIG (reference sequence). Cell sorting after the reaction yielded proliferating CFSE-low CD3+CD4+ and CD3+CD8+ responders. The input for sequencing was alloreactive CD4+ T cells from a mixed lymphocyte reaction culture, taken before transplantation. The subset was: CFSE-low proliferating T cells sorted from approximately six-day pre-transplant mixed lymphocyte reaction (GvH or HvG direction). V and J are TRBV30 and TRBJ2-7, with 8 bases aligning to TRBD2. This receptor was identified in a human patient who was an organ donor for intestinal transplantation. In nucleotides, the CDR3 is TGTGCCTGGAGTGTTGCGGGGGGAACCTACGAGCAGTACTTC. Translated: CAWSVAGGTYEQYF.